This T cell receptor beta chain is drawn from a study of blood T cells in healthy people across ages. Deletions cut 5 bases from V and 4 bases from J, with 18 bases between. This CDR3 comprises 15 residues. Looked up from germline, CDR1 is MNHEY and CDR2 is SMNVEV (reference sequence). There are a few counts of this clonotype. It was with a sample-barcoded 5' primer and a J-beta primer mix that a second PCR of about 6 to 11 cycles was run. Using its own MiXCR run on the 5' RACE reads, TCRdb lists one record per CDR3 protein. The sample includes about 1.1 million distinct CDR3 sequences, 35% to 40% of them seen just once.

V usage is TRBV27 and J usage is TRBJ2-7, with D maybe TRBD1 (6 bases). This clonotype was obtained from a young man in good health. The sample comprised blood. The CDR3 sequence is CASSRQDSYHYEQYF. The CDR3 nucleotides are TGTGCCAGCAGTCGCCAGGACAGCTACCATTACGAGCAGTACTTC.